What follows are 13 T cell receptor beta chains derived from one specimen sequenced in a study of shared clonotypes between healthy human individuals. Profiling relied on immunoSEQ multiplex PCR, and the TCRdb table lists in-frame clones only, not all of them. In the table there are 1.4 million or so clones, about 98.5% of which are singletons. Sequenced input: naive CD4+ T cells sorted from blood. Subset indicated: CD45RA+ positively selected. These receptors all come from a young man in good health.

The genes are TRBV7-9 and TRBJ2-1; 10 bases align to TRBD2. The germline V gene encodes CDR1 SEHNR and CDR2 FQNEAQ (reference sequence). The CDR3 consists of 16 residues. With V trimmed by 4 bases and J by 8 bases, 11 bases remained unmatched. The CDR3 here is CASSSDVAGGSHEQFF. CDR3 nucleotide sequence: TGTGCCAGCAGCTCCGATGTAGCGGGAGGATCCCATGAGCAGTTCTTC.

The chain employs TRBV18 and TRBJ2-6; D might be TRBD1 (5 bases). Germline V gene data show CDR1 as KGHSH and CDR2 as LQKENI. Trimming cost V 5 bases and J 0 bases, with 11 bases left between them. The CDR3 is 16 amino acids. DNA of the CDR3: TGTGCCAGCTCAAGACAGAACCCCTCTGGGGCCAACGTCCTGACTTTC. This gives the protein CASSRQNPSGANVLTF.

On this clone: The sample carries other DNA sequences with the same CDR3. As DNA, the CDR3 is TGTGCCATCAGTGAGTCACGGGGTTACAATGAGCAGTTCTTC. Protein sequence: CAISESRGYNEQFF. V gene TRBV10-3 combines with J gene TRBJ2-1; TRBD2 might be the D (5 bases). V lost 0 bases, J lost 4 bases, and 7 bases lay in between. Looked up from germline, CDR1 is ENHRY and CDR2 is SYGVKD. CDR3 size: 14 residues.

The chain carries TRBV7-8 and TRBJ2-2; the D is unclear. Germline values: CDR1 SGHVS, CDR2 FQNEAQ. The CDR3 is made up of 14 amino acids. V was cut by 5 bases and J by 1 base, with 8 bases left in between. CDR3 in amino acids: CASSHRQNTGELFF. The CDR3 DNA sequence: TGTGCCAGCAGCCACCGACAGAACACCGGGGAGCTGTTTTTT.

CDR3 nucleotides: TGTGCCAGCAACAACCCAACCCAGGTCTTGAACACCGGGGAGCTGTTTTTT. It specifies CASNNPTQVLNTGELFF. The chain links TRBV7-6 to TRBJ2-2; D is uncertain. The length of the CDR3 is 17 residues. The germline CDR1 and CDR2 sequences are SGHVS and FNYEAQ. Trimming took off 7 bases at V and 1 base at J, with 19 bases between the two ends.

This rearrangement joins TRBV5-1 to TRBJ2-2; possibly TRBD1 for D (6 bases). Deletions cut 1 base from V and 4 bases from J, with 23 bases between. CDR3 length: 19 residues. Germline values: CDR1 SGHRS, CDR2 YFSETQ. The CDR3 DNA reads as TGCGCCAGCAGCTTGTTCGCAACAGGGTTCGGTAGAAGCACCGGGGAGCTGTTTTTT. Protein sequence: CASSLFATGFGRSTGELFF.

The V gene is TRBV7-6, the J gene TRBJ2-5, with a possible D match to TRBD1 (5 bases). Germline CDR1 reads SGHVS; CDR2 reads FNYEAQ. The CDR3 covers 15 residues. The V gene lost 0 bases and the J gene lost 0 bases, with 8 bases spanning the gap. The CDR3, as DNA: TGTGCCAGCAGCTTAGCGTCGACAGACCAAGAGACCCAGTACTTC. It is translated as CASSLASTDQETQYF.

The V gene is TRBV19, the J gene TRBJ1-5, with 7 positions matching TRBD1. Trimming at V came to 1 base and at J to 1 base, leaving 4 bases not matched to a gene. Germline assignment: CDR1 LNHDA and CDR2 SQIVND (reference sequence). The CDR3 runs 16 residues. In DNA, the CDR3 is TGTGCCAGTAGTATAGTCGGCAGGGGGAGCAATCAGCCCCAGCATTTT. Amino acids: CASSIVGRGSNQPQHF. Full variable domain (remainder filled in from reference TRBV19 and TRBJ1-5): DGGITQSPKYLFRKEGQNVTLSCEQNLNHDAMYWYRQDPGQGLRLIYYSQIVNDFQKGDIAEGYSVSREKKESFPLTVTSAQKNPTAFYLCASSIVGRGSNQPQHFGDGTRLSIL.

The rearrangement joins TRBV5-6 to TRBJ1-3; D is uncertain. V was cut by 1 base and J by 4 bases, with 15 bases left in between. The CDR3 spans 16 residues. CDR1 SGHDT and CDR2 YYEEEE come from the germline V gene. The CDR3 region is CASSLKTDLRGNTIYF. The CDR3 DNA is TGTGCCAGCAGCTTGAAAACAGACCTTCGAGGAAACACCATATATTTT.

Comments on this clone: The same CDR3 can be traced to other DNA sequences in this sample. DNA of the CDR3: TGCGCCAGCAGCTTGGGCCTAAACAATGAGCAGTTCTTC. Translating gives CASSLGLNNEQFF. The chain links TRBV5-1 to TRBJ2-1; D ambiguous. The CDR3 loop spans 13 amino acids. V lost 0 bases and J lost 5, with 6 bases in between. Germline loops: CDR1 SGHRS, CDR2 YFSETQ. Filled out from reference TRBV5-1 and TRBJ2-1, the complete variable domain reads KAGVTQTPRYLIKTRGQQVTLSCSPISGHRSVSWYQQTPGQGLQFLFEYFSETQRNKGNFPGRFSGRQFSNSRSEMNVSTLELGDSALYLCASSLGLNNEQFFGPGTRLTVL.

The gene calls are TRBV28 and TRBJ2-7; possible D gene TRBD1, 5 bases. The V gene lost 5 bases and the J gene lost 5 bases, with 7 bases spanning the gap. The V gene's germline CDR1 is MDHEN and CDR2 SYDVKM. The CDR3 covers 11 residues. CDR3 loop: CASSTGHEQYF. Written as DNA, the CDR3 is TGTGCCAGCAGTACAGGACACGAGCAGTACTTC.

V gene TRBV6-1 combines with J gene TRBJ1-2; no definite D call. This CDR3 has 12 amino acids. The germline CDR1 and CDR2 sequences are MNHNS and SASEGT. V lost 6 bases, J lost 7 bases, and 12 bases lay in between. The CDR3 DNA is TGTGCCAGCAGCATAGCGGGATTTGGCTACACCTTC. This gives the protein CASSIAGFGYTF.

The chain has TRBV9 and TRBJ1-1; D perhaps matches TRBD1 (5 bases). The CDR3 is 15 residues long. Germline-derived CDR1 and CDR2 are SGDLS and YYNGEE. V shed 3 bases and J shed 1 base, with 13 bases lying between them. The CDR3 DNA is TGTGCCAGCAGCGCCGTCGGGACGGGGAACACTGAAGCTTTCTTT. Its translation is CASSAVGTGNTEAFF.